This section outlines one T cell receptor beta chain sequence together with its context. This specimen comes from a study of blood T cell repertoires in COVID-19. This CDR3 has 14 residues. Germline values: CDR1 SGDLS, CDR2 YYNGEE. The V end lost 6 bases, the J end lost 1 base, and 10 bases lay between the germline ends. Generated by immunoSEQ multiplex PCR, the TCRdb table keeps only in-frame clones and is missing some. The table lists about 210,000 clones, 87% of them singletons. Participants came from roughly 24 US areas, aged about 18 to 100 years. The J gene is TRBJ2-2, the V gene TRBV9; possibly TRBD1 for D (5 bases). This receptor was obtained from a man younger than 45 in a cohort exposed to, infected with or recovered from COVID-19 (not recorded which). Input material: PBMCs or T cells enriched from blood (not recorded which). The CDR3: CASIITGNTGELFF. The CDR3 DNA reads TGTGCCAGCATCATAACAGGGAACACCGGGGAGCTGTTTTTT.